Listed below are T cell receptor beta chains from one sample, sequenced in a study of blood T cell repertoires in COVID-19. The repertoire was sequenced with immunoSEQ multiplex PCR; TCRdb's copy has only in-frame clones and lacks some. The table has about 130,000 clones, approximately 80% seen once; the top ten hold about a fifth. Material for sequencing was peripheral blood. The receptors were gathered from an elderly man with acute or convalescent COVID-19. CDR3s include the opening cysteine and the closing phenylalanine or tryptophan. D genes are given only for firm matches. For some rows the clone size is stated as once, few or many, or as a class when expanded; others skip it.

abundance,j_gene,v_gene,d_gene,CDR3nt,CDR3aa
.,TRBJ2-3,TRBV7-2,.,TGTGCCAGTGGCGGCGGAGGCACAGATACGCAGTATTTT,CASGGGGTDTQYF
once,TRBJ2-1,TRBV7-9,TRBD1,TGTGCCTCAACCAGGGACAGGGCTGGTGAGCAGTTCTTC,CASTRDRAGEQFF
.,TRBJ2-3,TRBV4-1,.,TGCGCCAGCAGCCAAGAACGAGCCACAGATACGCAGTATTTT,CASSQERATDTQYF
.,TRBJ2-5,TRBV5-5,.,TGTGCCAGCAGCTTTGGGAGGACAAGTAAGGGAGAGACCCAGTACTTC,CASSFGRTSKGETQYF
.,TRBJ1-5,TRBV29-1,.,TGCAGCGTTGGGACAGATTATCAGCCCCAGCATTTT,CSVGTDYQPQHF
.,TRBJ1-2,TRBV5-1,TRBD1,TGCGCCAGCAGCCCAGGGACAGGGGGCAACTATGGCTACACCTTC,CASSPGTGGNYGYTF
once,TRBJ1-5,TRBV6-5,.,TGTGCCAGCAGTTACTCGAAGGCAGGGCTCAATCAGCCCCAGCATTTT,CASSYSKAGLNQPQHF
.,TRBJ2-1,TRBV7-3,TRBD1,TGTGCCAGCAGCTTAGGGCAGGGGGCGGGGAATGAGCAGTTCTTC,CASSLGQGAGNEQFF
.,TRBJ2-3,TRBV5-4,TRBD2,TGTGCCAGCAGCGTGGATGGGACTAGTGTCGATACGCAGTATTTT,CASSVDGTSVDTQYF
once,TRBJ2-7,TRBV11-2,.,TGTGCCAGCAGCTTAACACAGGGTTCTCGTTACGAGCAGTACTTC,CASSLTQGSRYEQYF
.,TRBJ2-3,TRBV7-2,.,TGTGCCAGCAGCCCGGACTTCGGAGATACGCAGTATTTT,CASSPDFGDTQYF
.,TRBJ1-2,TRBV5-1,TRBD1,TGCGCCAGCAGCCCGACAGGGGGCGTGAATGGCTACACCTTC,CASSPTGGVNGYTF
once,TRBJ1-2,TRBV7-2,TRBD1,TGTGCCAGCAGCTTGTCACCGGGACAGGGGAGCTATGGCTACACCTTC,CASSLSPGQGSYGYTF
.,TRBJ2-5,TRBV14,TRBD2,TGTGCCAGCAGCCGAATTTCTAGCGGGGTTAACAGCGACATTCGGGAGACCCAGTACTTC,CASSRISSGVNSDIRETQYF
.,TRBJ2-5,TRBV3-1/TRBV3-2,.,TGTGCCAGCAGCCAAGCGGGGGGCCCGGAGACCCAGTACTTC,CASSQAGGPETQYF
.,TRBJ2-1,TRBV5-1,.,TGCGCCAGCAGCTTCGGAGGGGCCTCCTACAATGAGCAGTTCTTC,CASSFGGASYNEQFF
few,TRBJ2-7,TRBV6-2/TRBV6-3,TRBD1,TGTGCCAGCAGTCCGACAGGGAGCCCCTACGAGCAGTACTTC,CASSPTGSPYEQYF
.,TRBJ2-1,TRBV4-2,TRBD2,TGTGCCAGCAGCCTTCCCGGGACTAGCGGTGCCGAGCAGTTCTTC,CASSLPGTSGAEQFF
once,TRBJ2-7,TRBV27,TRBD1,TGTGCCAGCAGCTATAAAGGACAGGGATTGGGCGGGCAGTACTTC,CASSYKGQGLGGQYF
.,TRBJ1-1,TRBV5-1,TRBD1,TGCGCCAGCAGCTTGGCCAGGACAGGGGGCACTGAAGCTTTCTTT,CASSLARTGGTEAFF
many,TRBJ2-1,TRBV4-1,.,TGCGCCAGCAGCCAGTGGGCCGGGGGAAACAATGAGCAGTTCTTC,CASSQWAGGNNEQFF
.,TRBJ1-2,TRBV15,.,TGTGCCACCAGCAGAGCCCCGGGGGAATCGGCTGGCTACACCTTC,CATSRAPGESAGYTF
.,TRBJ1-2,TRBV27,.,TGTGCCAGCAGTTTTGGGCAGGCATATGGCTACACCTTC,CASSFGQAYGYTF
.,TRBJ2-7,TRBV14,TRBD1,TGTGCCAGCAGCCAAGCTTATAGGACAGGAAAAATCTACGAGCAGTACTTC,CASSQAYRTGKIYEQYF
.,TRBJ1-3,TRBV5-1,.,TGCGCCAGCAGCTTGAGGGGGACGGACTCTGGAAACACCATATATTTT,CASSLRGTDSGNTIYF
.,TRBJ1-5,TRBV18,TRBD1,TGTGCCAGCTCACCATCAGGACAGGTCCTTGGACAGCCCCAGCATTTT,CASSPSGQVLGQPQHF
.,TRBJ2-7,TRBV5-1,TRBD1,TGCGCCAGCAGCTGGACCGGGACAGGGGGCGACGAGCAGTACTTC,CASSWTGTGGDEQYF
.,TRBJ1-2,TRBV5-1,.,TGCGCCAGCAGCTTGGATCGTAGGGGTGTCGGCTACACCTTC,CASSLDRRGVGYTF
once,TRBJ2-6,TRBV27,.,TGTGCCAGCACGAGGACTGGGGCTGGGGCCAACGTCCTGACTTTC,CASTRTGAGANVLTF
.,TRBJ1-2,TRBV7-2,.,TGTGCCAGCAGCTTCCAGACTAGAGCGGATGGCTACACCTTC,CASSFQTRADGYTF
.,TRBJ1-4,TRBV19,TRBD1,TGTGCCAGTACCTCCGCGGGACAGGATGAAAAACTGTTTTTT,CASTSAGQDEKLFF
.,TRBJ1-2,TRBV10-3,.,TGTGCCATCAGTGAGGTCGTGTTTCAGACTAACTATGGCTACACCTTC,CAISEVVFQTNYGYTF
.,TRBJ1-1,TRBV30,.,TGTGCCTGGATACAGGGCTACGGTGAGGTCACTGAAGCTTTCTTT,CAWIQGYGEVTEAFF
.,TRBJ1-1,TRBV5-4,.,TGTGCCAGCAGCTCCGGGACATTCACCACTGAAGCTTTCTTT,CASSSGTFTTEAFF
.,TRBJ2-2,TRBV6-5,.,TGTGCCAGCAGTTACTGGCAAAACACCGGGGAGCTGTTTTTT,CASSYWQNTGELFF
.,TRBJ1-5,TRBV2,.,TGTGCCAGCAGTGGTACAAATAGCAATCAGCCCCAGCATTTT,CASSGTNSNQPQHF
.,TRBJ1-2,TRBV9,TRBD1,TGTGCCAGCAGCCCGGACAGGGACTATGGCTACACCTTC,CASSPDRDYGYTF
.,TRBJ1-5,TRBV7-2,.,TGTGCCAGCAGCTCGACAAGGGGACAGCCCCAGCATTTT,CASSSTRGQPQHF
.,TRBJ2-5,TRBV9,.,TGTGCCAGCAGCGTAGAGGAGGGCCGGTGGGAAACCCAGTACTTC,CASSVEEGRWETQYF
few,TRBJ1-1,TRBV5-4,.,TGTGCCAGCAGCGATCCGTCCAGGTCGAGTGCTGAAGCTTTCTTT,CASSDPSRSSAEAFF
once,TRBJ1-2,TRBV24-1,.,TGTGCCACCAGTGTCGCGGGTTCGGATGGCTACACCTTC,CATSVAGSDGYTF
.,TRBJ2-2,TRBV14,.,TGTGCCAGCAGCCAAGAATTGTGGCTAAGGGGGACCGGGGAGCTGTTTTTT,CASSQELWLRGTGELFF
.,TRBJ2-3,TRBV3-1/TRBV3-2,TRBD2,TGTGCCAGCAGCCAAGGTACTAGCGGGGGGCAGTATTTT,CASSQGTSGGQYF
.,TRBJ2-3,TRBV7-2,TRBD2,TGTGCCAGCAGCCCTAGAGGGAGCGGGGGGTCGGATACGCAGTATTTT,CASSPRGSGGSDTQYF
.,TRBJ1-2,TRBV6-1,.,TGTGCCAGCAGTGAAACTGACAGAGCCTATGGCTACACCTTC,CASSETDRAYGYTF
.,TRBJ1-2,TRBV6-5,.,TGTGCCAGCAGTCCCAGGGTATCCCCTAGTTATGGCTACACCTTC,CASSPRVSPSYGYTF
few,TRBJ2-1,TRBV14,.,TGTGCCAGCAGCGATTCAGGGCCAGGCGAGCAGTTCTTC,CASSDSGPGEQFF
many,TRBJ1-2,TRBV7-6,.,TGTGCCAGCAGCTCCGATTTGGGGGGGTTGGGCGGCTACACCTTC,CASSSDLGGLGGYTF
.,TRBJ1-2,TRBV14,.,TGTGCCAGCAGCCCCGGGACACTTGGCTACACCTTC,CASSPGTLGYTF
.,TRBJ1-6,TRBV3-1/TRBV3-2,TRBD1,TGTGCCAGCAGCCTTCACCGGGACAGAGTCTATAATTCACCCCTCCACTTT,CASSLHRDRVYNSPLHF
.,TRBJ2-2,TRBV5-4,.,TGTGCCAGCAGCTCGGCGGGGTACGGGGAGCTGTTTTTT,CASSSAGYGELFF
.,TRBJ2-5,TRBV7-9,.,TGTGCCAGCAGCTTTTCTCAAGAGACCCAGTACTTC,CASSFSQETQYF
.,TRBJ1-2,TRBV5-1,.,TGCGCCAGCAGGACGGGACAATCGGCAAACTATGGCTACACCTTC,CASRTGQSANYGYTF
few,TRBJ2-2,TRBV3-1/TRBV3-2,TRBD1,TGTGCCAGCAGCCCGGACAGGGCGAACACCGGGGAGCTGTTTTTT,CASSPDRANTGELFF